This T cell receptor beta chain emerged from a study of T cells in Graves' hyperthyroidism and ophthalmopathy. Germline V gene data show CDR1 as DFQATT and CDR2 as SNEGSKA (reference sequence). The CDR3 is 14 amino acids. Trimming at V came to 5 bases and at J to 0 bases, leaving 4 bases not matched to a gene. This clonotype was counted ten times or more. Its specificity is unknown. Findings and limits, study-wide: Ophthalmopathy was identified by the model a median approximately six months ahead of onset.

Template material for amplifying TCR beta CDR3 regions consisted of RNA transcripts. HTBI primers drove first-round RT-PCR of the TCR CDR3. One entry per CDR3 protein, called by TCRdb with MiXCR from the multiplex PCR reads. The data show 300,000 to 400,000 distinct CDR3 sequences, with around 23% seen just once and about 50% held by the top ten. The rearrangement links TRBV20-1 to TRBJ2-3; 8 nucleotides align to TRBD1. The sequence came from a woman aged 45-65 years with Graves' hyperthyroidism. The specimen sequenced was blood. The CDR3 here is CSAQTGVSTDTQYF. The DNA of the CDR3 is TGCAGTGCTCAGACAGGGGTGAGCACAGATACGCAGTATTTT.